The source of this TCR beta chain is a study of cytomegalovirus exposure and HLA in healthy donors. Overall study results and limits: A later analysis showed TCR association rates differing by HLA locus, peaking at DRB1 and lowest at HLA-C. Among the sequence variants, a highly shared cluster was likely an artifact of sequencing.

This CDR3 is 16 amino acids long. CDR1 LNHDA and CDR2 SQIVND come from the germline V gene (reference sequence). PCR primers comprised 60 Vbeta and 13 Jbeta primers. Per the study methods: Some 12 million shared chains were among the roughly 80 million unique TCR beta chains that a later analysis counted. Method: immunoSEQ multiplex PCR; TCRdb's copy keeps in-frame clones and lacks some. V and J calls plus clone size are reproduced from that table; the DNA served to infer D and trimming. Of around 300,000 clones listed, roughly two thirds were seen once; the top ten hold under 3%. This clone was observed a few times. Its antigen is unknown.

The source of this sequence is a female donor in good health and CMV-seronegative. The sequenced sample consisted of PBMCs. The chain joins TRBV19 to TRBJ2-5; 11 nucleotides align to TRBD2. The DNA matches TRBJ2-7 better at its end, which makes the J call doubtful. The CDR3 nucleotides are TGTGCCAGTAGTATAGTTGGGACTAGCGGAACCTACGAGCAGTACTTC. Residues: CASSIVGTSGTYEQYF.